The TCR beta chain described here comes from a study of breast tumors, draining lymph nodes, adjacent tissues. Samples came from axillary lymph nodes draining the breast cancer. TCRdb ran MiXCR on the multiplex PCR reads and lists one entry per CDR3 protein. The data contain 65,000 to 80,000 distinct CDR3 sequences, roughly 19% of them singletons. This clonotype was counted at least ten times. The CDR3 has 17 residues. The V end lost 9 bases, the J end lost 5 bases, and 27 bases lay between the germline ends. The chain uses TRBV12-3 or TRBV12-4 and TRBJ2-3; perhaps TRBD2 as D (6 bases). The sequenced sample was axillary lymph node tissue. The source is a female donor with breast cancer. Some clones in this sample may be carry-over from other donors' samples. The DNA for the CDR3 is TGTGCCAGAGACCACGGAACCTTAGCGGTCCGGGGAGATACGCAGTATTTT. Translating it yields CARDHGTLAVRGDTQYF.